The T cell receptor (beta chain) described here comes from a study of identical twins. Findings and limits, study-wide: Sequences that were beta out-of-frame showed weaker excess twin sharing. Its conclusions, products of cross-sectional statistical analysis, did not come from following the same donors. Out-of-frame alpha sequences that twins shared showed excess low generation probability. While abundant cord blood beta clonotypes carried fewer insertions, memory repertoires showed no such pattern.

In the case of this clonotype: Its antigen is undetermined.

CDR1 is LNHDA, CDR2 SQIVND, per germline (reference sequence). The length of the CDR3 is 15 residues. V lost 7 bases and J lost 3; bases outside the gene matches: 7. One entry per CDR3 protein, called by TCRdb with MiXCR from the 5' RACE reads. The sample holds 640,000 or so distinct CDR3 sequences, roughly 6.2% seen once. This sequence was found in a man aged 18 to 30 in good health. The chain carries TRBV19 and TRBJ2-1; 9 bases agree with TRBD1. The source material was naive T cells sorted from blood. The CDR3 sequence is CASTRGQGNYNEQFF. The CDR3 DNA follows: TGTGCCAGTACCCGGGGACAGGGAAACTACAATGAGCAGTTCTTC.